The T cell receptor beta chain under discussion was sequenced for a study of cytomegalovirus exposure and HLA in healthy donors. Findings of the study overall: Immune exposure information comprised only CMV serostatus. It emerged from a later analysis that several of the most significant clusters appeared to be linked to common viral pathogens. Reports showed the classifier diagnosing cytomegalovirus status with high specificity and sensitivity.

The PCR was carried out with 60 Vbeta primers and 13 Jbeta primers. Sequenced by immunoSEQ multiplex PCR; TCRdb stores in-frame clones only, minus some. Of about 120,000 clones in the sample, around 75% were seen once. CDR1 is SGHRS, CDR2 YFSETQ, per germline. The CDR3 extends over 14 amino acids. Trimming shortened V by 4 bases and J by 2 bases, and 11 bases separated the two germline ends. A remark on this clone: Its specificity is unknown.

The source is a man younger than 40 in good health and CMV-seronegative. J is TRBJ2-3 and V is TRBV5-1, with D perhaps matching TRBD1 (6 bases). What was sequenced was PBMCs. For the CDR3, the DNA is TGCGCCAGCAGCCTAGGGACACCCACAGATACGCAGTATTTT. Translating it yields CASSLGTPTDTQYF.